This T cell receptor (beta chain) emerged from a study of blood T cell repertoires in COVID-19. Across the whole study: Donors in the United States, Italy and Spain gave samples during acute or convalescent COVID-19.

Enrollees, 18 to 89 years old, lived in approximately 25 US areas. In assigning cohorts, the study relied on participant-reported clinical history. Germline V lookup: CDR1 MGHRA, CDR2 YSYEKL. V dropped 1 base and J dropped 5 bases, with 21 bases sitting between them. This CDR3 is built from 17 residues. As handled by the study authors: Counts of nucleated cells, estimated from reference gene primer amplification, were obtained. Profiling relied on immunoSEQ multiplex PCR, and the TCRdb table lists in-frame clones only, not all of them. V and J calls and clone size are those listed in that table; D and trimming were worked out from the DNA. The table shows over 300,000 clones, with 88% occurring only once.

Sequenced sample: PBMCs or T cells enriched from blood (not recorded which). This receptor was identified in a woman aged 30 to 39 with acute COVID-19. V and J are TRBV4-1 and TRBJ2-7, with D tentatively TRBD2 (6 bases). The CDR3 DNA follows: TGCGCCAGCAGCCAAGGGAGCCCGGGACTGGTTAGTCACGAGCAGTACTTC. It is translated as CASSQGSPGLVSHEQYF.